This TCR beta chain was identified during a study of cytomegalovirus exposure and HLA in healthy donors. Findings of the study overall: The authors later linked a missense DCLRE1C variant to TCR beta V- and J-gene trimming. A few chains linked to CMV were shown in vitro to be specific for CMV antigens.

Primers included in the PCR were 60 Vbeta and 13 Jbeta primers. Assay: immunoSEQ multiplex PCR; the TCRdb copy retains only in-frame clones and omits some. The sample yields under 250,000 clones, approximately 78% seen once. A note on this clone: The antigen remains undetermined.

The clonotype originates from a woman between 35 and 50 years old in good health and CMV-seronegative. The sequenced sample was PBMCs.

The CDR3, as DNA: TGCGCCAGCAGCCCCGGACTAGCGGGAGTGGTGGAGCAGTTCTTC. Protein sequence: CASSPGLAGVVEQFF. The chain carries TRBV10-1 and TRBJ2-1, with TRBD2 identical over 13 bases. CDR1 and CDR2 from the germline V gene are WNHNN and SYGVQD (reference sequence). The CDR3 is 15 residues long. V shed 6 bases and J 10 bases; nucleotides not matched to a gene: 9.